What follows are 14 T cell receptor beta chains derived from one specimen sequenced in a study of blood T cell repertoires in COVID-19. Repertoires were generated with immunoSEQ multiplex PCR, while TCRdb's copy carries only in-frame clones and drops some. The sample has around 230,000 clones, approximately 85% seen once. Sequencing was done on a sample of peripheral blood. Receptors were obtained from a middle-aged man with COVID-19, enrolled during active disease.

CDR3 nucleotides: TGTGCCAGCAGCCAAGGACTAGCGGGGGGGAACACCGGGGAGCTGTTTTTT. Its translation: CASSQGLAGGNTGELFF. This chain connects TRBV3-1 (or the pseudogene TRBV3-2) to TRBJ2-2, with TRBD2 matching 13 bases. The germline CDR1 and CDR2 sequences are LGHDT and YNNKEL (reference sequence). Trimming at V came to 1 base and at J to 1 base, leaving 0 bases not matched to a gene. This CDR3 has 17 amino acids.

This chain joins TRBV6-5 and TRBJ2-7; 11 bases are shared with TRBD1. The V segment lost 4 bases and the J segment 4 bases; nucleotides outside the gene matches: 3. Per the germline V gene, CDR1 is MNHEY and CDR2 is SVGAGI. The CDR3 runs to 14 residues. CDR3 nucleotides: TGTGCCAGCAGTTTCCGGGACAGGGGGTACGAGCAGTACTTC. Residues: CASSFRDRGYEQYF.

The chain combines TRBV6-2 or TRBV6-3 with TRBJ2-7, with 9 bases aligning to TRBD2. The germline gives CDR1 MNHEY, CDR2 SVGEGT. After removal of 4 bases from V and 6 bases from J, the junction contained 13 bases not matched to a gene. This CDR3 spans 16 amino acids. CDR3 amino acids: CASSSPGWLAGSEQYF. CDR3 nucleotide sequence: TGTGCCAGCAGTTCACCCGGTTGGCTAGCGGGATCCGAGCAGTACTTC.

The chain combines TRBV19 with TRBJ1-5; 8 nucleotides agree with TRBD1. After removal of 7 bases from V and 2 bases from J, the junction contained 10 bases not matched to a gene. The germline V gene has CDR1 LNHDA and CDR2 SQIVND (reference sequence). The CDR3 spans 16 residues. The CDR3 DNA follows: TGTGCCAGTACCCAATTCGACAGGGGCCGCAATCAGCCCCAGCATTTT. It codes for CASTQFDRGRNQPQHF.

The gene calls are TRBV11-3 and TRBJ2-1; TRBD2 matches at 7 bases. This CDR3 region has 13 residues. CDR1 is SGHNT, CDR2 YENEEA, per germline. V lost 5 bases, J lost 4 bases, and 2 bases stayed unmatched. The CDR3 sequence: CASSPGLYNEQFF. CDR3 DNA: TGTGCCAGCAGCCCGGGACTATACAATGAGCAGTTCTTC. The full variable domain, with the rest looked up from reference TRBV11-3 and TRBJ2-1, is EAGVVQSPRYKIIEKKQPVAFWCNPISGHNTLYWYLQNLGQGPELLIRYENEEAVDDSQLPKDRFSAERLKGVDSTLKIQPAELGDSAVYLCASSPGLYNEQFFGPGTRLTVL.

V and J are TRBV25-1 and TRBJ2-1, with 9 bases aligning to TRBD1. With V trimmed by 6 bases and J by 4 bases, 4 bases remained unmatched. The CDR3 runs 14 residues. Germline V gene data show CDR1 as MGHDK and CDR2 as SYGVNS. DNA for the CDR3: TGTGCCAGCAGATCGGACAGGGGATACAATGAGCAGTTCTTC. Its protein is CASRSDRGYNEQFF.

This chain joins TRBV10-1 and TRBJ2-2; 7 bases are a match to TRBD1. From germline, CDR1 is WNHNN and CDR2 SYGVQD (reference sequence). This CDR3 has 14 residues. V was pared by 4 bases and J by 4 bases, with 3 bases of the junction left unmatched. This CDR3 is CASSGQGGTGELFF. For the CDR3, the DNA is TGCGCCAGCAGTGGACAGGGTGGCACCGGGGAGCTGTTTTTT.

The chain uses TRBV2 and TRBJ2-7; 7 nucleotides agree with TRBD1. Germline V gives CDR1 SNHLY, CDR2 FYNNEI. The J segment lost 6 bases and the V segment lost 7 bases, leaving 9 bases of the junction unmatched. The CDR3 sequence is 13 residues long. The CDR3 DNA follows: TGTGCCAGCACCTTGAGGGGGCCGTCCGAGCAGTACTTC. It translates to CASTLRGPSEQYF.

The rearrangement joins TRBV28 to TRBJ2-5; 12 nucleotides line up with TRBD2. Germline assignment: CDR1 MDHEN and CDR2 SYDVKM. The CDR3 length is 15 residues. Unmatched junction bases numbered 1, after V lost 2 bases and J lost 3 bases. The CDR3 DNA reads as TGTGCCAGCAGTTTAACTAGCGGGGGGAAAGAGACCCAGTACTTC. It encodes CASSLTSGGKETQYF.

The rearrangement uses TRBV30 and TRBJ2-5; 10 positions match TRBD1. The CDR3 length is 13 residues. The germline V gene encodes CDR1 GTSNPN and CDR2 SVGIG (reference sequence). The trim removed 2 bases at V and 4 bases at J, leaving 1 base unmatched. The CDR3 here is CAWSRTGGETQYF. CDR3 coding DNA: TGTGCCTGGAGTAGGACAGGGGGAGAGACCCAGTACTTC.

The chain employs TRBV19 and TRBJ2-2; 8 nucleotides match TRBD2. CDR3 length: 17 amino acids. Germline V lookup: CDR1 LNHDA, CDR2 SQIVND (reference sequence). Germline trimming cut 4 bases from V and 4 bases from J; bases unmatched to any gene: 11. For the CDR3, the DNA is TGTGCCAGTAGTACCTCCTTCACGGGGGGGCGCACCGGGGAGCTGTTTTTT. Translation: CASSTSFTGGRTGELFF.

The chain carries TRBV7-2 and TRBJ1-1; a weak D match, TRBD1 (5 bases). V lost 1 base, J lost 5 bases, and 11 bases lay in between. The CDR3 runs 14 residues. CDR1 is SGHTA and CDR2 is FQGNSA in the germline V gene. The CDR3 reads CASSLGQGFTEAFF. The CDR3 DNA follows: TGTGCCAGCAGCTTAGGCCAGGGTTTTACTGAAGCTTTCTTT.

The CDR3 DNA sequence: TGTGCCTGGAAAAACCCAGGGCTGGGCAATCAGCCCCAGCATTTT. It encodes CAWKNPGLGNQPQHF. The genes are TRBV30 and TRBJ1-5, with TRBD1 as a possible D gene (5 bases). The length of the CDR3 is 15 residues. The V end was cut by 4 bases, the J end by 2 bases, with 15 bases between. Per the germline V gene, CDR1 is GTSNPN and CDR2 is SVGIG (reference sequence).

J is TRBJ1-1 and V is TRBV25-1; D gene ambiguous. Trimming took off 2 bases at V and 7 bases at J, with 17 bases between the two ends. The CDR3 sequence is 15 residues long. Germline CDR1 and CDR2: MGHDK and SYGVNS. CDR3 sequence reads: CASSEALTGKGEAFF. The CDR3 nucleotides read TGTGCCAGCAGTGAAGCTTTGACGGGGAAAGGTGAAGCTTTCTTT.